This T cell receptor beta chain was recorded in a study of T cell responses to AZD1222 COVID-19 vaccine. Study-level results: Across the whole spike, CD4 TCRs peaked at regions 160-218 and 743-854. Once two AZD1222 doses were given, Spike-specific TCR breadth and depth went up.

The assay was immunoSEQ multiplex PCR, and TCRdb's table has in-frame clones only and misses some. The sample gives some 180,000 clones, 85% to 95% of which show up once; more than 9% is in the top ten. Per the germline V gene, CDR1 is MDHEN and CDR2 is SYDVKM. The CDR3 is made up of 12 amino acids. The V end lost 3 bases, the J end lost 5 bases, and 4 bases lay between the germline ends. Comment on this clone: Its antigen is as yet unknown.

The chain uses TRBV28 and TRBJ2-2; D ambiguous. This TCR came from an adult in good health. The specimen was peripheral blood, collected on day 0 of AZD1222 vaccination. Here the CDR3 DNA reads TGTGCCAGCAGTTTGCTTACCGGGGAGCTGTTTTTT. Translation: CASSLLTGELFF.